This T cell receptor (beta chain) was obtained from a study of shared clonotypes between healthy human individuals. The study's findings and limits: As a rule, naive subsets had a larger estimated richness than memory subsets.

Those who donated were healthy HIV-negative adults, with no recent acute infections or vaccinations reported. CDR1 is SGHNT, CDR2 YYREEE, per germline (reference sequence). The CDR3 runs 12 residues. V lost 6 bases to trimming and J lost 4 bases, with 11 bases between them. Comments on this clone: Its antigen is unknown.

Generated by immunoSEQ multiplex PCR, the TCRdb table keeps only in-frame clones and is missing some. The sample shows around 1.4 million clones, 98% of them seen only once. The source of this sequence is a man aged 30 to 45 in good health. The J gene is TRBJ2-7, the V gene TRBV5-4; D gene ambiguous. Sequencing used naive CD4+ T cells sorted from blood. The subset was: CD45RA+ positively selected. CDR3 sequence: CASNHAGYEQYF. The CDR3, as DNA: TGTGCCAGCAATCACGCCGGGTACGAGCAGTACTTC.